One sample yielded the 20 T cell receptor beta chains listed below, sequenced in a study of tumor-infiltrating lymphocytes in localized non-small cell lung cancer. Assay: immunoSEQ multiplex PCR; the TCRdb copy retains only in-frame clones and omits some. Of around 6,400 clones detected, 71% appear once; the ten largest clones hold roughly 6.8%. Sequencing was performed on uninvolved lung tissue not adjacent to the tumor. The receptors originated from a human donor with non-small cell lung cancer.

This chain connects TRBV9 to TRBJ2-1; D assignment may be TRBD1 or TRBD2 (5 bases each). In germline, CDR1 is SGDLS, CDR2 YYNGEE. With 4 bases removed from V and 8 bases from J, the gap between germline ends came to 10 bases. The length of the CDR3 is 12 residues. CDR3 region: CASSLLGDEQFF. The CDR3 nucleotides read TGTGCCAGCAGCCTGTTGGGGGATGAGCAGTTCTTC.

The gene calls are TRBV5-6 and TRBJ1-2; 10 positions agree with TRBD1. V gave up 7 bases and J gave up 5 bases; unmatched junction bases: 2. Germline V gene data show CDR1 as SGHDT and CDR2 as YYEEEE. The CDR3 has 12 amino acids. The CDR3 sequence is CASGTGVYGYTF. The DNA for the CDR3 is TGTGCCAGCGGGACAGGGGTTTATGGCTACACCTTC.

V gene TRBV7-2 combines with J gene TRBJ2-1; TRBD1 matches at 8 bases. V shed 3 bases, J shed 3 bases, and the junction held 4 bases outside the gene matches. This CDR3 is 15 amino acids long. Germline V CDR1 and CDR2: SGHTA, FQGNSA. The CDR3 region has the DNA TGTGCCAGCAGCTTGGGCAGGGGGCACTACAATGAGCAGTTCTTC. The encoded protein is CASSLGRGHYNEQFF.

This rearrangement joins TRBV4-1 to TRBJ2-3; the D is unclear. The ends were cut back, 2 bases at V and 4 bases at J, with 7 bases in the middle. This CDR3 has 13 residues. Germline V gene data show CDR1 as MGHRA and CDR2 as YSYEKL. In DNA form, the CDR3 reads TGCGCCAGCAGCCAACGGGTAGCAGATACGCAGTATTTT. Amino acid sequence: CASSQRVADTQYF.

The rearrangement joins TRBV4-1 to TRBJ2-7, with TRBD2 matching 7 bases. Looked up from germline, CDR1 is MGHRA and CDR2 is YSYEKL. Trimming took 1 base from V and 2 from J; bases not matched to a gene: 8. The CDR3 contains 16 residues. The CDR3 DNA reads TGCGCCAGCAGCCAAGCGGAATCGGGAGGCGCCTACGAGCAGTACTTC. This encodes CASSQAESGGAYEQYF.

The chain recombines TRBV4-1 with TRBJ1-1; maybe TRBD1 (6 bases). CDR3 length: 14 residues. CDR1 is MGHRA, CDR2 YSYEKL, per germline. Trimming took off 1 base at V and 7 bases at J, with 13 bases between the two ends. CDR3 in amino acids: CASSQGRDIIEAFF. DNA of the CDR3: TGCGCCAGCAGCCAAGGGAGGGACATCATTGAAGCTTTCTTT.

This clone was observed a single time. The CDR3 sequence: CASSERGGLAGRYEQYF. The CDR3 DNA is TGTGCCAGCAGTGAAAGAGGGGGACTAGCGGGTCGCTACGAGCAGTACTTC. The J gene is TRBJ2-7, the V gene TRBV2; 12 bases are shared with TRBD2. In germline, CDR1 is SNHLY, CDR2 FYNNEI. V lost 2 bases to trimming and J lost 3 bases; unmatched junction nucleotides: 8. There are 17 residues in the CDR3.

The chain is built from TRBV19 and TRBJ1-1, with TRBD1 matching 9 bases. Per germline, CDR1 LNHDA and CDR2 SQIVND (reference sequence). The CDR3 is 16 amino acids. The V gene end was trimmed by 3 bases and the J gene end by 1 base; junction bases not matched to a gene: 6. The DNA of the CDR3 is TGTGCCAGTAGTATTGCGAACAGGGGGCCGAACACTGAAGCTTTCTTT. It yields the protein CASSIANRGPNTEAFF.

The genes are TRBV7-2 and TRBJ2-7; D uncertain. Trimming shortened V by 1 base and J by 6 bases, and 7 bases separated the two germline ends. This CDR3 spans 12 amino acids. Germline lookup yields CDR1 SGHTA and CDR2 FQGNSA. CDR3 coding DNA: TGTGCCAGCAGCTTAGACCTCTCCGAGCAGTACTTC. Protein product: CASSLDLSEQYF.

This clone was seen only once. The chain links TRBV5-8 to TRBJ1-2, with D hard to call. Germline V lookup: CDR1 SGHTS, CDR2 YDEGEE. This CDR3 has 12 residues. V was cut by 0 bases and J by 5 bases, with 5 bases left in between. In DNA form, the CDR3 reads TGTGCCAGCAGCTTGGCCAGTTATGGCTACACCTTC. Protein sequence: CASSLASYGYTF.

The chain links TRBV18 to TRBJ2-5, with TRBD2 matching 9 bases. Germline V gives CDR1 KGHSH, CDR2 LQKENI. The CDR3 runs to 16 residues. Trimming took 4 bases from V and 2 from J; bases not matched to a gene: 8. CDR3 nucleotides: TGTGCCAGCTCACGGGGGCTAGCGGGAATGCAAGAGACCCAGTACTTC. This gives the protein CASSRGLAGMQETQYF.

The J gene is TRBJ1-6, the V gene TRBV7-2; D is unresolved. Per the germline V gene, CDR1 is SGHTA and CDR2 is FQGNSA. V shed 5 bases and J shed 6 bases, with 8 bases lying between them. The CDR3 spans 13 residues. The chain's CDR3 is CASSPSSNSPLHF. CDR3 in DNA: TGTGCCAGCAGCCCCAGTAGTAATTCACCCCTCCACTTT.

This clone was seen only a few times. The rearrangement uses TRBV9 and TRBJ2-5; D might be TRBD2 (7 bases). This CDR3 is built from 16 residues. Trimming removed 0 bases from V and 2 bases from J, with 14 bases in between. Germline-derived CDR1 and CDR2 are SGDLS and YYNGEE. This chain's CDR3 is CASSVGRGGVQETQYF. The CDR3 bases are TGTGCCAGCAGCGTAGGGAGAGGGGGGGTTCAAGAGACCCAGTACTTC.

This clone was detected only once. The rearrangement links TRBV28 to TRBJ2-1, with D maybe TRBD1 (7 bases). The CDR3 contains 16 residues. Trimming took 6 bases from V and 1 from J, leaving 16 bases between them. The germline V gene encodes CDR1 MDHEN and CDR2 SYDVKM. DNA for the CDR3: TGTGCCAGCAGCCCGCTCCCAGGGGGGTCCTACAATGAGCAGTTCTTC. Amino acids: CASSPLPGGSYNEQFF.

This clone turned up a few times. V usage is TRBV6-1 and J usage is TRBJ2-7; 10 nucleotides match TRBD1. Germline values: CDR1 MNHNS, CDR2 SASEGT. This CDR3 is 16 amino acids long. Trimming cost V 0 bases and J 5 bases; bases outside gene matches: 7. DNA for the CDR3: TGTGCCAGCAGTGAAGCGCAGGGACAGGGGCGACACGAGCAGTACTTC. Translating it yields CASSEAQGQGRHEQYF.

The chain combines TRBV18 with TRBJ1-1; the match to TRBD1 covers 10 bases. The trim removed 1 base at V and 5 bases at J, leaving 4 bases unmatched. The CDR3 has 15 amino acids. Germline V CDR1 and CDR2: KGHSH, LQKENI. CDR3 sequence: CASSPRQGAATEAFF. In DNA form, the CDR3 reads TGTGCCAGCTCACCACGACAGGGGGCGGCGACTGAAGCTTTCTTT.

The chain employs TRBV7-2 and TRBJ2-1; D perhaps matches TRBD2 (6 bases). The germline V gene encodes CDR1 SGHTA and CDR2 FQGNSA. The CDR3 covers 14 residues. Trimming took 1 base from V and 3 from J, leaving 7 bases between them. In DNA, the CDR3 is TGTGCCAGCAGCTTAGTGGGGGGCTACAATGAGCAGTTCTTC. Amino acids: CASSLVGGYNEQFF. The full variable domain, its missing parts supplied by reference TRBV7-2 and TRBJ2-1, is GAGVSQSPSNKVTEKGKDVELRCDPISGHTALYWYRQSLGQGLEFLIYFQGNSAPDKSGLPSDRFSAERTGGSVSTLTIQRTQQEDSAVYLCASSLVGGYNEQFFGPGTRLTVL.

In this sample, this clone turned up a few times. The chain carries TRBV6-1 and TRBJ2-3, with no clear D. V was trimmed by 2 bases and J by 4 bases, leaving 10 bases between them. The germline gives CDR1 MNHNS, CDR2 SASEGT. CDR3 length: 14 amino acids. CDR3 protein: CASSERVDPDTQYF. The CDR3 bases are TGTGCCAGCAGTGAACGGGTCGATCCAGATACGCAGTATTTT.

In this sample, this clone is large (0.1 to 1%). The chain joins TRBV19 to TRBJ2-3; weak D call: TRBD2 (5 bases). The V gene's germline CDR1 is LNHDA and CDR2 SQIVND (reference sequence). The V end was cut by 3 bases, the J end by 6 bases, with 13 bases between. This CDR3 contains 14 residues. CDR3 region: CASSIGGGQDTQYF. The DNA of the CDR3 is TGTGCCAGTAGTATTGGCGGAGGTCAGGATACGCAGTATTTT.

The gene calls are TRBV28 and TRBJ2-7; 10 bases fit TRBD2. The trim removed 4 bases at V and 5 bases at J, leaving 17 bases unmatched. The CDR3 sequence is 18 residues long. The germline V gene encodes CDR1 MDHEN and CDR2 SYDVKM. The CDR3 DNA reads TGTGCCAGCAGTTCCAACATCCCCCCTAGCGGGAGCGCCCACGAGCAGTACTTC. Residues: CASSSNIPPSGSAHEQYF.